The entry below describes one TCR beta chain. Its target is not known. Sample-barcoded 5' priming and a J-beta primer mix drove a second PCR of roughly 7 to 11 cycles. A single record per CDR3 protein comes from TCRdb applying MiXCR to the 5' RACE reads. The sample gives 800,000 to 1,000,000 distinct CDR3 sequences, around 49% of which show up once; under 15% is in the top ten. Germline V gene lookup returns CDR1 SGDLS and CDR2 YYNGEE. Germline trimming cut 4 bases from V and 0 bases from J; bases unmatched to any gene: 7. The CDR3 is 17 amino acids. This sample is part of a study of blood T cells in healthy people across ages. Findings of the study overall: Per million T cells, TCR beta diversity dropped roughly linearly as age increased.

The clonotype was recovered from a man aged 25-45 years in good health. Sequenced input: blood. The chain recombines TRBV9 with TRBJ1-6, with TRBD1 identical over 7 bases. CDR3 nucleotides: TGTGCCAGCAGCCCATCGGACAGGAGCTCCTATAATTCACCCCTCCACTTT. Protein product: CASSPSDRSSYNSPLHF.